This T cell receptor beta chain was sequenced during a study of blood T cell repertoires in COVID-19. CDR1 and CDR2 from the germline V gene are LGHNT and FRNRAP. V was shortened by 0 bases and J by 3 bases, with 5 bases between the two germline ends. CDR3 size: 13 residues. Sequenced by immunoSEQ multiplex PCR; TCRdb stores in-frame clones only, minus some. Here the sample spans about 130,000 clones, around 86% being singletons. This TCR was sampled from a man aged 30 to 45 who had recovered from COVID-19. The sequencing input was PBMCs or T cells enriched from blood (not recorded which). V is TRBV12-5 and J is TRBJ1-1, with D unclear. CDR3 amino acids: CASGLVSDTEAFF. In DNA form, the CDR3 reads TGTGCTAGTGGTTTGGTATCCGACACTGAAGCTTTCTTT.